The subject of this entry is one T cell receptor beta chain. Assay used: immunoSEQ multiplex PCR; TCRdb lists only in-frame clones, some missing. Of roughly 350,000 clones in the sample, roughly 90% were seen once. Everyone who took part was roughly 18 to 90 years old, and they came from about two dozen US areas. Recovery meant two consecutive negative NP/OP PCR tests, professional clearance, or resolved symptoms. This sample was included in a study of blood T cell repertoires in COVID-19. At the level of the study: The cDNA or gDNA used as material had been derived from T cells, B-cell-depleted T cells, or PBMCs.

The CDR3 covers 14 residues. Unmatched junction bases numbered 7, after V lost 9 bases and J lost 5 bases. The V gene's germline CDR1 is MNHEY and CDR2 SMNVEV (reference sequence). Sequenced material: PBMCs or T cells enriched from blood (not recorded which). The chain recombines TRBV27 with TRBJ2-1; 10 bases map to TRBD2. The TCR sequence derives from a woman in her twenties or thirties who had recovered from COVID-19. CDR3 nucleotides: TGTGCCAGTAAAGGAACTAGCGGGAACAATGAGCAGTTCTTC. Amino acid sequence: CASKGTSGNNEQFF.